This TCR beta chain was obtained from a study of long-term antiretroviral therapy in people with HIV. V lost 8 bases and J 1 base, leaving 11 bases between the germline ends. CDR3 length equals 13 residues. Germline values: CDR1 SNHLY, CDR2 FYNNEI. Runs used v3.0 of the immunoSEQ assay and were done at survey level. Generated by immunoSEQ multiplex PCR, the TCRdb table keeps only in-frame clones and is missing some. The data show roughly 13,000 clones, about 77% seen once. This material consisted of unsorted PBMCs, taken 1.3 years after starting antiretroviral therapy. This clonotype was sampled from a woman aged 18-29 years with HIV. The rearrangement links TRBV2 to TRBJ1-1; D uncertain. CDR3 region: CASQLWGNTEAFF. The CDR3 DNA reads TGTGCCAGCCAGTTGTGGGGGAACACTGAAGCTTTCTTT.